These 5 T cell receptor beta chains came from one sample sequenced in a study of CD8+ T cells in alopecia areata (dated 2018 in TCRdb). Receptor amplification or capture employed the immunoSEQ multiplex PCR assay. For TCR sequencing, RNA was extracted from every sample and reverse transcribed into cDNA to serve as template. TCRdb obtained this table from immuneACCESS and retained in-frame rearrangements with V and J assigned. These tables miss some clones; where compared with another copy, unresolved V genes account for less than half of the shortfall, and the remainder is unexplained. Across this sample there are roughly 250,000 clones, with around 64% seen only once. The top ten clonotypes cover 0.75% to 0.95% of the sample. The sample's treatment or condition label, decoded: oral pan-JAK inhibitor, 5-10 mg twice daily. This material consisted of CD4+ T cells sorted from blood, taken around week 54, from a patient treated with tofacitinib. All receptors come from a human donor with alopecia areata.

The chain is built from TRBV5-4 and TRBJ1-1; 9 bases are shared with TRBD1. J was trimmed by 10 bases and V by 2 bases; bases with no gene match: 6. There are 13 residues in the CDR3. Germline V gene data show CDR1 as SGHNT and CDR2 as YYREEE (reference sequence). CDR3 amino acids: CASSFRTGERAFF. The CDR3 DNA is TGTGCCAGCAGCTTTAGGACAGGGGAGCGAGCTTTCTTT.

V is TRBV7-9 and J is TRBJ1-1; a possible D gene is TRBD1 (5 bases). Per the germline V gene, CDR1 is SEHNR and CDR2 is FQNEAQ (reference sequence). V was pared by 7 bases and J by 5 bases, with 17 bases between. CDR3 length: 14 residues. The CDR3 DNA sequence: TGTGCCAGCACCGCGCGGCAGGGAGGGACTGAAGCTTTCTTT. Encoded protein: CASTARQGGTEAFF. The full variable domain, rest sourced from reference TRBV7-9 and TRBJ1-1, is DTGVSQNPRHKITKRGQNVTFRCDPISEHNRLYWYRQTLGQGPEFLTYFQNEAQLEKSRLLSDRFSAERPKGSFSTLEIQRTEQGDSAMYLCASTARQGGTEAFFGQGTRLTVV.

This clone has ten or more counts. The chain is built from TRBV6-6 and TRBJ1-2, with a weak D call TRBD1 (5 bases). Trimming cost V 2 bases and J 3 bases, with 7 bases left between them. The CDR3 totals 13 residues. CDR1 and CDR2 from the germline V gene are MNHNY and SVGAGI (reference sequence). CDR3 amino acids: CASSYPQDYGYTF. In DNA, the CDR3 is TGTGCCAGCAGTTACCCACAGGACTATGGCTACACCTTC.

Note on this clone: The same CDR3 is also encoded by other DNA sequences in this sample. V gene TRBV27 combines with J gene TRBJ1-1; no reliable D call. Germline CDR1 is MNHEY and CDR2 is SMNVEV (reference sequence). V lost 4 bases and J lost 1, with 4 bases in between. The CDR3 contains 12 residues. CDR3 DNA sequence: TGTGCCAGCAGTTCGACGAACACTGAAGCTTTCTTT. Its translation is CASSSTNTEAFF.

This sequence joins TRBV2 and TRBJ2-6, with D hard to call. The CDR3 runs 12 residues. Germline V gives CDR1 SNHLY, CDR2 FYNNEI. Trimming took 8 bases from V and 0 from J, leaving 2 bases between them. CDR3 residues: CASHSGANVLTF. In DNA form, the CDR3 reads TGTGCCAGCCACTCTGGGGCCAACGTCCTGACTTTC.